The 30 T cell receptor beta chains listed next were all sequenced from one sample in a study of T cell responses to AZD1222 COVID-19 vaccine. Profiling relied on immunoSEQ multiplex PCR, and the TCRdb table lists in-frame clones only, not all of them. Of 110,000 to 150,000 clones listed, 85% to 95% are singletons. Material: peripheral blood, obtained after recovery from COVID-19. These receptors originate from an adult who had recovered from COVID-19.

CDR3 protein: CATSRDRGSWDTQYF. CDR3 DNA: TGTGCCACCAGCAGAGATAGGGGGTCATGGGATACGCAGTATTTT. The V gene is TRBV15, the J gene TRBJ2-3; a possible D gene is TRBD1 (6 bases). CDR3 length: 15 amino acids. The germline V gene encodes CDR1 LNHNV and CDR2 YYDKDF (reference sequence). V shed 0 bases and J shed 6 bases, with 13 bases lying between them.

V is TRBV6-5 and J is TRBJ1-1; 9 nucleotides line up with TRBD1. Germline CDR1 MNHEY, CDR2 SVGAGI. The V gene end was trimmed by 6 bases and the J gene end by 3 bases; junction bases not matched to a gene: 5. The CDR3 contains 14 residues. This CDR3 is CASSAWTGDTEAFF. CDR3 nucleotides: TGTGCCAGCAGCGCCTGGACAGGGGACACTGAAGCTTTCTTT.

J is TRBJ2-1 and V is TRBV19; tentatively, D is TRBD2 (6 bases). This CDR3 contains 15 residues. Germline V lookup: CDR1 LNHDA, CDR2 SQIVND (reference sequence). V gave up 3 bases and J gave up 8 bases, with 17 bases separating them. The CDR3 spells CASSMRGLEIDEQFF. CDR3 nucleotides: TGTGCCAGTAGTATGCGGGGTCTAGAAATCGATGAGCAGTTCTTC.

This sequence joins TRBV19 and TRBJ1-1; D uncertain. This CDR3 spans 14 amino acids. V lost 6 bases and J 0 bases, leaving 11 bases between the germline ends. CDR1 and CDR2 from the germline V gene are LNHDA and SQIVND (reference sequence). This chain's CDR3 is CASSLVGLNTEAFF. CDR3 nucleotide sequence: TGTGCCAGTAGCCTCGTGGGGTTGAACACTGAAGCTTTCTTT.

V and J are TRBV4-1 and TRBJ1-2, with a possible D match to TRBD1 (5 bases). Per the germline V gene, CDR1 is MGHRA and CDR2 is YSYEKL. This CDR3 region has 13 residues. V gave up 0 bases and J gave up 12 bases, with 14 bases separating them. The CDR3 sequence: CASSQDPLGEDTF. The CDR3 nucleotides read TGCGCCAGCAGCCAAGATCCGTTGGGGGAGGACACCTTC.

This chain links TRBV6-1 with TRBJ2-7; D might be TRBD2 (6 bases). The CDR3 is 12 residues long. CDR1 is MNHNS, CDR2 SASEGT, per germline. The V end was cut by 3 bases, the J end by 3 bases, with 6 bases between. CDR3 loop: CASSETSYEQYF. CDR3 sequence (DNA): TGTGCCAGCAGTGAGACTAGCTACGAGCAGTACTTC.

The gene calls are TRBV6-5 and TRBJ2-7; D is unclear. The CDR3 spans 15 residues. CDR1 and CDR2 from the germline V gene are MNHEY and SVGAGI. V was cut by 6 bases and J by 1 base, with 16 bases left in between. CDR3 residues: CASRPFRDRSYEQYF. In DNA form, the CDR3 reads TGTGCCAGCAGGCCCTTTCGCGATCGGTCCTACGAGCAGTACTTC.

The chain is built from TRBV5-4 and TRBJ2-3, with unresolved D. The CDR3 spans 14 residues. Between the trimmed V and J ends, which lost 6 bases and 0 bases, there was a span of 11 bases. Germline V gene sequence: CDR1 SGHNT, CDR2 YYREEE (reference sequence). The CDR3 sequence: CASTRETSTDTQYF. The CDR3 coding sequence is TGTGCCAGCACCCGTGAGACTAGCACAGATACGCAGTATTTT.

This clone was recorded once. Different DNA sequences within this sample yield the same CDR3. The rearrangement joins TRBV11-2 to TRBJ2-7; D gene unclear. This CDR3 has 12 residues. Germline V CDR1 and CDR2: SGHAT, FQNNGV. The germline V and J ends were trimmed by 0 bases and 4 bases, with 4 bases remaining between them. The chain's CDR3 is CASSLDSYEQYF. The DNA of the CDR3 is TGTGCCAGCAGCTTAGATTCTTACGAGCAGTACTTC.

This chain's CDR3 is CASRPGPPGYGYTF. DNA of the CDR3: TGTGCCAGCAGACCGGGACCGCCGGGGTATGGCTACACCTTC. V is TRBV28 and J is TRBJ1-2, with D possibly matching TRBD1 (5 bases). The CDR3 covers 14 residues. The V end lost 6 bases, the J end lost 5 bases, and 16 bases lay between the germline ends. Germline CDR1 reads MDHEN; CDR2 reads SYDVKM.

The chain links TRBV2 to TRBJ2-5; D gene uncertain. This CDR3 has 10 residues. CDR1 and CDR2 (germline): SNHLY, FYNNEI. V gave up 7 bases and J gave up 5 bases, with 5 bases separating them. The DNA of the CDR3 is TGTGCCAGCATCGGGGAGACCCAGTACTTC. Protein sequence: CASIGETQYF.

The V and J genes are TRBV28 and TRBJ2-7; 14 bases fit TRBD2. With 5 bases clipped from V and 4 bases from J, the junction kept 7 bases outside the gene matches. CDR3 length: 16 amino acids. Germline CDR1 MDHEN, CDR2 SYDVKM. The CDR3 spells CASSPTGLAGVYEQYF. The CDR3 nucleotides read TGTGCCAGCAGTCCAACGGGACTAGCGGGAGTGTACGAGCAGTACTTC.

This chain joins TRBV5-1 and TRBJ2-7, with TRBD1 identical over 8 bases. V was clipped by 0 bases and J by 2 bases; unmatched bases: 4. There are 15 residues in the CDR3. Germline values: CDR1 SGHRS, CDR2 YFSETQ. As DNA, the CDR3 is TGCGCCAGCAGCTTGGACCAGGGGGCGGCCTACGAGCAGTACTTC. Amino acids: CASSLDQGAAYEQYF.

This chain uses TRBV7-3 with TRBJ2-1; D is ambiguous. V dropped 5 bases and J dropped 0 bases, with 5 bases sitting between them. The germline V gene encodes CDR1 SGHTA and CDR2 FQGTGA. The CDR3 has 13 residues. The CDR3 here is CASSAYSYNEQFF. The CDR3 bases are TGTGCCAGCAGCGCGTACTCCTACAATGAGCAGTTCTTC.

This chain links TRBV6-1 with TRBJ2-1, with 9 bases identical to TRBD2. The CDR3 spans 17 residues. Trimming removed 1 base from V and 7 bases from J; junction bases left unmatched: 11. The V gene's germline CDR1 is MNHNS and CDR2 SASEGT. As DNA, the CDR3 is TGTGCCAGCAGTGAAGAGGGGGCGCGGGAGGGCAGGAATGAGCAGTTCTTC. This encodes CASSEEGAREGRNEQFF.

This sequence joins TRBV6-6 and TRBJ2-1, with no clear D. CDR1 MNHNY and CDR2 SVGAGI come from the germline V gene (reference sequence). This CDR3 is built from 14 residues. V was clipped by 8 bases and J by 4 bases, with 15 bases between them. DNA for the CDR3: TGTGCCAGCGGGGATTGGGTTACTTACAATGAGCAGTTCTTC. This translates into CASGDWVTYNEQFF.

The V and J genes are TRBV27 and TRBJ2-7; D uncertain. V lost 7 bases to trimming and J lost 2 bases, with 15 bases between them. CDR3 length equals 14 residues. CDR1 and CDR2 (germline): MNHEY, SMNVEV (reference sequence). The CDR3 DNA reads as TGTGCCAGCACGCTGGACGGCAGAACCTACGAGCAGTACTTC. This gives the protein CASTLDGRTYEQYF.

The gene calls are TRBV13 and TRBJ2-6, with 13 bases aligning to TRBD2. The CDR3 runs 21 residues. Trimming took 2 bases from V and 0 from J; bases not matched to a gene: 10. Germline CDR1 is PRHDT and CDR2 is FYEKMQ (reference sequence). This chain's CDR3 is CASSLRGTGLAGPSGANVLTF. CDR3 DNA sequence: TGTGCCAGCAGCTTAAGGGGGACGGGACTAGCGGGACCCTCTGGGGCCAACGTCCTGACTTTC.

For the CDR3, the DNA is TGTGCCAGCGGCGGTCCTCCTGATACGCAGTATTTT. It specifies CASGGPPDTQYF. The rearrangement links TRBV9 to TRBJ2-3; D ambiguous. Germline loops: CDR1 SGDLS, CDR2 YYNGEE. V was shortened by 7 bases and J by 6 bases, with 12 bases between the two germline ends. This CDR3 has 12 residues.

In its sample, this clone was seen once. The chain has TRBV5-4 and TRBJ2-7; the match to TRBD2 covers 13 bases. After removal of 4 bases from V and 3 bases from J, the junction contained 13 bases not matched to a gene. CDR3 length: 18 residues. Germline values: CDR1 SGHNT, CDR2 YYREEE (reference sequence). In DNA form, the CDR3 reads TGTGCCAGCAGCCCCGGGACTAGCGGGATAATATTGCGCTACGAGCAGTACTTC. Amino acids: CASSPGTSGIILRYEQYF.

The chain is built from TRBV9 and TRBJ1-1, with a weak D call TRBD1 (5 bases). Trimming removed 0 bases from V and 1 base from J, with 10 bases in between. Looked up from germline, CDR1 is SGDLS and CDR2 is YYNGEE. The CDR3 extends over 15 amino acids. CDR3 sequence: CASSVARDQNTEAFF. CDR3 coding DNA: TGTGCCAGCAGCGTAGCCAGGGACCAGAACACTGAAGCTTTCTTT.

The J gene is TRBJ2-1, the V gene TRBV5-1, with 13 nucleotides matching TRBD2. The CDR3 contains 15 residues. J gave up 4 bases and V 4 bases, and 2 bases lay outside the gene matches. Per the germline V gene, CDR1 is SGHRS and CDR2 is YFSETQ. This CDR3 reads CASSTGLAGYNEQFF. CDR3 bases: TGCGCCAGCAGCACGGGACTAGCGGGGTACAATGAGCAGTTCTTC.

The gene calls are TRBV10-3 and TRBJ1-2, with D possibly being TRBD1 (6 bases). CDR3 length: 12 residues. V was shortened by 6 bases and J by 2 bases, with 7 bases between the two germline ends. Looked up from germline, CDR1 is ENHRY and CDR2 is SYGVKD. The CDR3 bases are TGTGCCATCAGACAGGGCAACTATGGCTACACCTTC. Its protein product is CAIRQGNYGYTF.

This clone occurred many times. V is TRBV28 and J is TRBJ1-1; 7 bases agree with TRBD1. Germline-derived CDR1 and CDR2 are MDHEN and SYDVKM. The CDR3 covers 12 residues. Germline trimming cut 6 bases from V and 8 bases from J; bases unmatched to any gene: 6. Written as DNA, the CDR3 is TGTGCCAGCAGCTCGAGGGGGCGAGAAGCTTTCTTT. Amino acids: CASSSRGREAFF.

The rearrangement joins TRBV7-9 to TRBJ2-5; D is unresolved. Germline lookup yields CDR1 SEHNR and CDR2 FQNEAQ (reference sequence). This CDR3 spans 13 amino acids. V was clipped by 2 bases and J by 2 bases, with 6 bases between them. The CDR3 sequence is CASSLYTQETQYF. CDR3 coding DNA: TGTGCCAGCAGCTTATACACTCAAGAGACCCAGTACTTC.

This clone is a singleton in its sample. The rearrangement joins TRBV9 to TRBJ1-2, with no clear D. The V and J ends lost 2 bases and 3 bases respectively, with 5 bases between them. The CDR3 loop spans 12 amino acids. The germline V gene encodes CDR1 SGDLS and CDR2 YYNGEE. Here the CDR3 DNA reads TGTGCCAGCAGCGTGAATTACTATGGCTACACCTTC. It translates to CASSVNYYGYTF. The full variable domain, its missing parts supplied by reference TRBV9 and TRBJ1-2, is DSGVTQTPKHLITATGQRVTLRCSPRSGDLSVYWYQQSLDQGLQFLIQYYNGEERAKGNILERFSAQQFPDLHSELNLSSLELGDSALYFCASSVNYYGYTFGSGTRLTVV.

V and J are TRBV6-5 and TRBJ2-3, with 8 positions matching TRBD2. CDR1 and CDR2 from the germline V gene are MNHEY and SVGAGI. This CDR3 region has 15 residues. V lost 5 bases and J lost 0; bases outside the gene matches: 4. CDR3 DNA sequence: TGTGCCAGCAGTAGCGGGAGACTTAGCACAGATACGCAGTATTTT. It encodes CASSSGRLSTDTQYF.

V is TRBV18 and J is TRBJ2-1; 7 bases are a match to TRBD1. With V trimmed by 1 base and J by 1 base, 1 base remained unmatched. The CDR3 length is 15 residues. The germline V gene encodes CDR1 KGHSH and CDR2 LQKENI. The CDR3 nucleotides read TGTGCCAGCTCACCACTGACAGGGTCCTACAATGAGCAGTTCTTC. Translating gives CASSPLTGSYNEQFF.

The chain is built from TRBV28 and TRBJ1-5; tentatively, D is TRBD1 (6 bases). The V end was cut by 3 bases, the J end by 0 bases, with 9 bases between. Germline values: CDR1 MDHEN, CDR2 SYDVKM. This CDR3 contains 15 residues. The CDR3 here is CASSFGGHSNQPQHF. CDR3 nucleotide sequence: TGTGCCAGCAGTTTCGGGGGACATAGCAATCAGCCCCAGCATTTT.

This sequence joins TRBV6-2 or TRBV6-3 and TRBJ1-5, with D unresolved. The CDR3 sequence is 12 residues long. V lost 5 bases and J lost 2, with 4 bases in between. CDR1 MNHEY and CDR2 SVGEGT come from the germline V gene. CDR3: CASSRGNQPQHF. The DNA of the CDR3 is TGTGCCAGCAGTAGAGGCAATCAGCCCCAGCATTTT.